The 7 T cell receptor beta chains listed next were all sequenced from one sample in a study of blood T cell repertoires in COVID-19. The method was immunoSEQ multiplex PCR; TCRdb's version includes in-frame clones alone and lacks a portion of them. This table has 93,000 or so clones, more than 85% appearing once. Sequencing input: peripheral blood. Every receptor here comes from a human donor in a cohort sampled during active COVID-19.

The chain has TRBV10-2 and TRBJ2-3; possibly TRBD1 for D (5 bases). Germline CDR1 WSHSY, CDR2 SAAADI. Trimming removed 11 bases at V and 4 bases at J, with 16 bases between. This CDR3 comprises 13 residues. The CDR3 reads CAGKEQESDTQYF. For the CDR3, the DNA is TGCGCCGGAAAGGAACAGGAATCAGATACGCAGTATTTT.

V and J are TRBV30 and TRBJ1-1; 8 bases map to TRBD1. Germline V gives CDR1 GTSNPN, CDR2 SVGIG (reference sequence). The CDR3 extends over 15 amino acids. With V trimmed by 2 bases and J by 5 bases, 10 bases remained unmatched. The CDR3 sequence: CAWSSVGQGRTEAFF. The CDR3 bases are TGTGCCTGGAGTTCGGTTGGACAGGGTCGGACTGAAGCTTTCTTT.

The chain has TRBV28 and TRBJ1-3, with unresolved D. The CDR3 covers 15 residues. V lost 6 bases to trimming and J lost 0 bases, with 12 bases between them. Germline CDR1 is MDHEN and CDR2 is SYDVKM. The CDR3 sequence is CASRGSLGSGNTIYF. CDR3 nucleotides: TGTGCCAGCAGGGGGAGCCTCGGCTCTGGAAACACCATATATTTT.

The gene calls are TRBV18 and TRBJ1-4; TRBD1 aligns across 9 bases. This CDR3 region has 16 residues. Per the germline V gene, CDR1 is KGHSH and CDR2 is LQKENI. The V and J ends lost 1 base and 6 bases, in that order; junction bases with no gene match: 6. The CDR3 spells CASSPLVGQGHEKLFF. The CDR3, as DNA: TGTGCCAGCTCACCACTAGTGGGACAGGGCCATGAAAAACTGTTTTTT.

The chain joins TRBV15 to TRBJ2-7; 8 nucleotides align to TRBD2. This CDR3 region has 14 residues. J was trimmed by 0 bases and V by 2 bases; bases with no gene match: 0. The germline CDR1 and CDR2 sequences are LNHNV and YYDKDF (reference sequence). The CDR3 bases are TGTGCCACCAGCAGACTAGCGGGCTCCTACGAGCAGTACTTC. Its protein is CATSRLAGSYEQYF.

The V gene is TRBV4-1, the J gene TRBJ2-2, with a tentative D call TRBD2 (5 bases). Germline V gene data show CDR1 as MGHRA and CDR2 as YSYEKL. The CDR3 extends over 16 amino acids. Trimming shortened V by 0 bases and J by 0 bases, and 8 bases separated the two germline ends. CDR3 residues: CASSQDGGPNTGELFF. For the CDR3, the DNA is TGCGCCAGCAGCCAAGACGGAGGACCGAACACCGGGGAGCTGTTTTTT.

V is TRBV6-1 and J is TRBJ2-3; 7 bases map to TRBD2. The length of the CDR3 is 17 residues. V trimming: 3 bases; J trimming: 3 bases; junction bases outside the gene matches: 12. Per germline, CDR1 MNHNS and CDR2 SASEGT. CDR3 region: CASSEFSGGAGTDTQYF. CDR3 sequence (DNA): TGTGCCAGCAGTGAGTTTTCGGGAGGAGCTGGTACAGATACGCAGTATTTT.